This TCR beta chain was found in a study of human T cells and chemical hapten exposure. Study information: Upper inner arm skin measuring approximately 2 cm by approximately 2 cm received 2% DPC for sensitization. Study-level findings and limits: Expanded TCRs created a significantly greater count of big CDR3 similarity clusters than controls did.

Regarding time point: patch test 3, about 24 weeks after DPC sensitization. Noted treatment: therapeutic diphenylcyclopropenone sensitization with weekly scalp DPC. The CDR3 runs 13 residues. The V gene's germline CDR1 is SGHTA and CDR2 FQGNSA. V was pared by 3 bases and J by 1 base, with 6 bases between. It was the library that attached unique molecular identifiers to individual cDNA molecules. Authors' processing steps: A per-sample median of around 100,000 TCRs was observed, with a range of about 23,224 to 700,000. TCRdb reanalysed the RACE reads using MiXCR and keeps one entry per CDR3 protein. In this record, the V and J calls reflect TCRdb's handling and not the investigators' own analysis. The sample has 95,000 to 150,000 distinct CDR3 sequences, roughly 10% seen once. In its sample, this clonotype was seen many times. What it recognizes is unknown.

The V gene is TRBV7-2, the J gene TRBJ1-2; tentative D call: TRBD1 (5 bases). The source was whole blood, collected in connection with sensitization to the hapten diphenylcyclopropenone (DPC). The TCR was taken from a woman aged 45-65 years with alopecia areata. Some clones in this sample may be carry-over from other donors' samples. For the CDR3, the DNA is TGTGCCAGCAGCTTTGACAGTAACTATGGCTACACCTTC. It yields the protein CASSFDSNYGYTF.